This TCR beta chain comes out of a study of blood T cell repertoires in COVID-19. Participant reports of clinical history set cohort assignment. For recovered donors of Cohort 3, there were two negative PCRs, clearance, or symptom resolution. Authors' methods: Researchers report that nucleated cell counts were estimated from reference gene primer amplification. The table came from immunoSEQ multiplex PCR; TCRdb's copy has only in-frame clones and leaves some out. The V and J calls and the clone size are those of that table, but D and trimming were determined from the DNA. Among roughly 330,000 clones listed, 80% to 90% were seen once. After removal of 3 bases from V and 8 bases from J, the junction contained 5 bases not matched to a gene. The CDR3 contains 13 residues. The germline V gene encodes CDR1 LNHDA and CDR2 SQIVND (reference sequence).

Material for sequencing was PBMCs or T cells enriched from blood (not recorded which). The TCR was taken from a woman in her thirties who had recovered from COVID-19. The chain links TRBV19 to TRBJ1-2; 8 bases line up with TRBD1. CDR3 nucleotides: TGTGCCAGTAGTATCATGGCAGGGGGCGGCTACACCTTC. This sequence encodes CASSIMAGGGYTF.